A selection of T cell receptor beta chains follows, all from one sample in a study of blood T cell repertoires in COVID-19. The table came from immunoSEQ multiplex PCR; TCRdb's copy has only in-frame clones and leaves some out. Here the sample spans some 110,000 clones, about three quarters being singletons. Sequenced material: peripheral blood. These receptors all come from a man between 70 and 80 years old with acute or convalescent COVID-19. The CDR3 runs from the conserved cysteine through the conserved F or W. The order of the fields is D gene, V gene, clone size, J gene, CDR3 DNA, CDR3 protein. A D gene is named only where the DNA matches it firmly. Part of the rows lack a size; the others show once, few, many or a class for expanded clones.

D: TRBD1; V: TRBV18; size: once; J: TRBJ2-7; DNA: TGTGCCAGCTCACCAAGATGGACAGGGGAAGCGGGAGAGCAGTACTTC; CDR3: CASSPRWTGEAGEQYF
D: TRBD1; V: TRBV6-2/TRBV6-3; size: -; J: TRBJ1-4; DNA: TGTGCCAGCAGTTACTCGAGGGGACAGTCAGAATTTAATGAAAAACTGTTTTTT; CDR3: CASSYSRGQSEFNEKLFF
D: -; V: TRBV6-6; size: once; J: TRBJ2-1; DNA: TGTGCCAGCAGTTACCAGGGTGCGGAGCAGTTCTTC; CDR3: CASSYQGAEQFF
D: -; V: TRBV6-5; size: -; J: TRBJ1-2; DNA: TGTGCCAGCAGTCCTCGTTTTGGGGGCGCAGGTGGCTACACCTTC; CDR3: CASSPRFGGAGGYTF
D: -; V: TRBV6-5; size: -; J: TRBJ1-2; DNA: TGTGCCAGCGGAGGTAACTATGGCTACACCTTC; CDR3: CASGGNYGYTF
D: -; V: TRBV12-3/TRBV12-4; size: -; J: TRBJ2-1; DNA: TGTGCCAGCAGTTTAGGGCCCTACAATGAGCAGTTCTTC; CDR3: CASSLGPYNEQFF
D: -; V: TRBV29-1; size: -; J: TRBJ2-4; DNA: TGCAGCATCAAGGCCGGGGTGAACATTCAGTACTTC; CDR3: CSIKAGVNIQYF
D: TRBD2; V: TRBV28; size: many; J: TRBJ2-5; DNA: TGTGCCAGCAGTGACCGTAGTAGCGGGAGAGAGACCCAGTACTTC; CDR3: CASSDRSSGRETQYF
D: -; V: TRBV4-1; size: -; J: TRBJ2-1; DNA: TGCGCCAGCAGCCAAGCCGGTTCGGACATCCGGCAGTTCTTC; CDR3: CASSQAGSDIRQFF
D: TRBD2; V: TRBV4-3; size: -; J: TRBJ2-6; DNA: TGCGCCAGCAGCCAAGAACTAGCGGCCACTTCTGGGGCCAACGTCCTGACTTTC; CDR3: CASSQELAATSGANVLTF
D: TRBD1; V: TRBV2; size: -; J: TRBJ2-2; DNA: TGTGCCAGCAGTGAAGAGACAGGGTACACCGGGGAGCTGTTTTTT; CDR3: CASSEETGYTGELFF
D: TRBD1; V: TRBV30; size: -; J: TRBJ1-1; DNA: TGTGCCTGGAGTGTGGGGGACAGGGACGAAGCTTTCTTT; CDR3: CAWSVGDRDEAFF
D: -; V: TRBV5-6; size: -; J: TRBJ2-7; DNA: TGTGCCAGCAGCCGCACAGGGGGGGACTACGAGCAGTACTTC; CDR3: CASSRTGGDYEQYF
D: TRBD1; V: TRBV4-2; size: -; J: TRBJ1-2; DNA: TGTGCCAGCAGCCGAACAGGGGGCGAGGTAGCCTATGGCTACACCTTC; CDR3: CASSRTGGEVAYGYTF
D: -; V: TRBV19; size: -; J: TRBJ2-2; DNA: TGTGCCAGTAGTGGATGGCAGGGTAGAACCGGGGAGCTGTTTTTT; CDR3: CASSGWQGRTGELFF
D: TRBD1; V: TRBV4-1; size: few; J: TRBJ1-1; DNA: TGCGCCAGCAGCACCCGGGACAGGGGGACTGAAGCTTTCTTT; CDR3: CASSTRDRGTEAFF
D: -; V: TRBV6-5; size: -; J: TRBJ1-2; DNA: TGTGCCAGCGGATTAAACAGCTATGGCTACACCTTC; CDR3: CASGLNSYGYTF
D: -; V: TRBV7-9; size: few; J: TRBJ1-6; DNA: TGTGCCAGCAGCCCCAAGGGGGACTCACCCCTCCACTTT; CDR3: CASSPKGDSPLHF
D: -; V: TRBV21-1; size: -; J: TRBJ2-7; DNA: TGTGCCAGCTCCGACGAGCAGTACTTC; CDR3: CASSDEQYF
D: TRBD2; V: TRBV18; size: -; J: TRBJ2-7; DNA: TGTGCCAGCTCACCACAATCTAGCGGGGCATACGAGCAGTACTTC; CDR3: CASSPQSSGAYEQYF